The 2 T cell receptor beta chains below were found in one sample sequenced in a study of T cell clones after liver transplantation (dated by TCRdb to between 2018 and 2021). Preparation of the library involved the immunoSEQ multiplex PCR assay. The immuneACCESS repertoire file appears here via TCRdb, limited to in-frame rearrangements. These files lack a portion of the clones; in checked studies, under half of the deficit traces to unresolved V genes, and the cause of the others is not known. This sample lists nearly 45,000 clones; 70% to 90% were detected once. The top ten constitute 2% to 2.5% of the sample. The sequencing used CD4+ T cells from blood, collected 24 months after liver transplant. Receptors were obtained from a human patient who received a liver transplant. After a transplant, some of the T cells may come from the graft donor.

This clone has just one count. In nucleotides, the CDR3 is TGCGCCAGCAGCTTGGAAAGCCTGGGAGAGCAGTACTTC. Amino acids: CASSLESLGEQYF. V is TRBV5-1 and J is TRBJ2-7, with D unresolved. V lost 0 bases, J lost 7 bases, and 11 bases lay in between. The CDR3 has 13 residues. Germline V gene sequence: CDR1 SGHRS, CDR2 YFSETQ.

The J gene is TRBJ1-2, the V gene TRBV30; TRBD1 is a possible D gene (6 bases). The CDR3 runs 17 residues. The V gene lost 0 bases and the J gene lost 0 bases, with 17 bases spanning the gap. Germline V gene data show CDR1 as GTSNPN and CDR2 as SVGIG (reference sequence). CDR3 nucleotides: TGTGCCTGGAGTGTACTGAAAGGCAGGGGAACTAACTATGGCTACACCTTC. This translates into CAWSVLKGRGTNYGYTF.